The T cell receptor beta chain described here comes from a study of cytomegalovirus exposure and HLA in healthy donors. The PCR had 60 Vbeta and 13 Jbeta primers. Sequencing used immunoSEQ multiplex PCR; TCRdb keeps in-frame clones, though not all of them. The table shows 65,000 to 85,000 clones, with 78% occurring only once. Study-level findings and limits: TCR beta V- and J-gene trimming was later associated with a missense DCLRE1C variant.

Worth noting for this clone: What it binds is unknown.

This TCR was sampled from a middle-aged woman in good health and CMV-seropositive. Sequencing was carried out using PBMCs.

The CDR3 sequence is CASSFLNSLSSSYEQYF. CDR3 nucleotides: TGTGCCAGCAGTTTCCTCAACAGCCTTTCCAGCTCCTACGAGCAGTACTTC. The chain uses TRBV28 and TRBJ2-7; D is undetermined. V was shortened by 3 bases and J by 0 bases, with 18 bases between the two germline ends. There are 17 residues in the CDR3. Germline V gene sequence: CDR1 MDHEN, CDR2 SYDVKM.